This T cell receptor beta chain comes out of a study of T cells in Graves' hyperthyroidism and ophthalmopathy. The investigators amplified TCR beta CDR3 regions from RNA transcripts. The TCR CDR3 was amplified in a first-round RT-PCR using the HTBI primer set. Each CDR3 protein is one row after TCRdb ran MiXCR on the multiplex PCR reads. Among approximately 870,000 distinct CDR3 sequences listed, 38% were seen once. Thyroid ultrasound, orbital computed tomography, clinical symptoms, and serum thyroxine and TRAb underpinned diagnoses. CDR1 is SQVTM, CDR2 ANQGSEA, per germline. Trimming took off 4 bases at V and 4 bases at J, with 13 bases between the two ends. The CDR3 extends over 13 amino acids. This clonotype was picked up many times.

The V call is TRBV29-1, the J call TRBJ1-1; D is possibly TRBD1 (6 bases). This TCR derives from a man younger than 35 with Graves' hyperthyroidism. Material: blood. Here the CDR3 reads CSVAGQPSTEAFF. The CDR3 nucleotides read TGCAGCGTTGCTGGACAGCCCAGCACTGAAGCTTTCTTT.